These T cell receptor beta chains were read from a single sample in a study of cytomegalovirus exposure and HLA in healthy donors. The repertoire was sequenced with immunoSEQ multiplex PCR; TCRdb's copy has only in-frame clones and lacks some. The sample has around 140,000 clones, and its top ten clones hold around 1.7%. The material sequenced was PBMCs. Receptors originate from a woman aged 45-59 years in good health and CMV-seronegative. CDR3s include the opening cysteine and the closing phenylalanine or tryptophan. D genes are given only for firm matches.

v_gene	d_gene	j_gene	CDR3nt	CDR3aa
TRBV4-1	NA	TRBJ1-5	TGCGCCAGCAGCCAAGAATTGACAAATCGTCAGCCCCAGCATTTT	CASSQELTNRQPQHF
TRBV6-5	TRBD1	TRBJ1-1	TGTGCCAGCAGTTACTCGTTGACAGGGGGGACTGAAGCTTTCTTT	CASSYSLTGGTEAFF
TRBV5-4	TRBD1	TRBJ2-5	TGTGCCAGCAGATGGGACAGGGATCAGGAGACCCAGTACTTC	CASRWDRDQETQYF
TRBV12-5	NA	TRBJ1-5	TGTGCTAGTGGTGCCCGGACAGTGAATCAGCCCCAGCATTTT	CASGARTVNQPQHF
TRBV5-1	TRBD2	TRBJ2-5	TGCGCCAGCAGCTGGGGGACTAGCGGGAGAGAGACCCAGTACTTC	CASSWGTSGRETQYF
TRBV10-3	NA	TRBJ1-5	TGTGCCATCAGTGAGTCGGAGGGGACGGGTAGCAATCAGCCCCAGCATTTT	CAISESEGTGSNQPQHF
TRBV6-1	TRBD1	TRBJ1-4	TGTGCCAGCAGCCCGGACAGGGGGCCTGAAAAACTGTTTTTT	CASSPDRGPEKLFF
TRBV4-1	NA	TRBJ1-5	TGCGCCAGCAGCCAAACAGGGATAGATGATCAGCCCCAGCATTTT	CASSQTGIDDQPQHF
TRBV5-1	NA	TRBJ2-1	TGCGCCAGCTCGTACGCCCCCCTTGGAGGTTTCAATGAGCAGTTCTTC	CASSYAPLGGFNEQFF
TRBV19	NA	TRBJ1-2	TGTGCCAGTAGAGTTCGGGACACACGAGCCTATGGCTACACCTTC	CASRVRDTRAYGYTF
TRBV28	TRBD1	TRBJ1-2	TGTGCCAGCAGTTCGACAGGGGCCTATGGCTACACCTTC	CASSSTGAYGYTF
TRBV5-1	TRBD1	TRBJ2-5	TGCGCCAGCAGCTTGAACACCGGGACAGGGGTACCAGAGACCCAGTACTTC	CASSLNTGTGVPETQYF
TRBV2	NA	TRBJ1-4	TGTGCCAGCAATATGCGGGACTTCAATGAAAAACTGTTTTTT	CASNMRDFNEKLFF
TRBV13	NA	TRBJ1-6	TGTGCCAGCAGCTTAGCCTTGCCAGGGGACAATTCACCCCTCCACTTT	CASSLALPGDNSPLHF
TRBV27	NA	TRBJ1-5	TGTGCCAGCAGTGTATCCTACCGCAATCAGCCCCAGCATTTT	CASSVSYRNQPQHF
TRBV4-3	TRBD1	TRBJ2-7	TGCGCCAGCAGCCAAGAGGGACAGGGGGGCGGCGAGCAGTACTTC	CASSQEGQGGGEQYF
TRBV5-6	NA	TRBJ2-2	TGTGCCAGCAGCCTGACCGGGGAGAACACCGGGGAGCTGTTTTTT	CASSLTGENTGELFF
TRBV6-5	NA	TRBJ2-2	TGTGCCAGCAGTTGGTCCTCAAGGGGCCCTCGAGGGGAGCTGTTTTTT	CASSWSSRGPRGELFF
TRBV6-6	TRBD2	TRBJ2-2	TGTGCCAGCAGACCGGGACTAGCGGTAACCACCGGGGAGCTGTTTTTT	CASRPGLAVTTGELFF
TRBV5-1	TRBD1	TRBJ1-4	TGCGCCAGCAGCCCCGGACAGGGGAGTGAAAAACTGTTTTTT	CASSPGQGSEKLFF
TRBV7-8	TRBD1	TRBJ2-2	TGTGCCAGCAGCTACAGGGGTACCACCGGGGAGCTGTTTTTT	CASSYRGTTGELFF
TRBV9	TRBD1	TRBJ2-3	TGTGCCAGCAGCGTAGCTACGACAGGGCGTCGCACAGATACGCAGTATTTT	CASSVATTGRRTDTQYF
TRBV4-2	NA	TRBJ1-1	TGTGCCAGCGGTCGTGACTTGAACACTGAAGCTTTCTTT	CASGRDLNTEAFF
TRBV7-3	TRBD1	TRBJ2-6	TGTGCCAGCAGCCGACAGGGGGAAAGCTCTGGGGCCAACGTCCTGACTTTC	CASSRQGESSGANVLTF
TRBV4-1	TRBD2	TRBJ2-3	TGCGCCAGCAGCCCGGCGGGGGGAGCGGGATTCACAGATACGCAGTATTTT	CASSPAGGAGFTDTQYF
TRBV19	TRBD2	TRBJ2-7	TGTGCCAGTAGTATGACTAGCCTGTACGAGCAGTACTTC	CASSMTSLYEQYF
TRBV9	TRBD1	TRBJ2-1	TGTGCCACCGGCGCCGGGACAGCTAACAATGAGCAGTTCTTC	CATGAGTANNEQFF
TRBV5-1	TRBD2	TRBJ2-7	TGCGCCAGCAGCCCGGGGACTAGCGACTACGAGCAGTACTTC	CASSPGTSDYEQYF
TRBV4-1	NA	TRBJ1-2	TGCGCCAGCAGCCAAGATTTCGGGTTGAGTGGCTACACCTTC	CASSQDFGLSGYTF
TRBV5-8	NA	TRBJ2-2	TGTGCCAGCAGCGCTATCGAACTAACCGGGGAGCTGTTTTTT	CASSAIELTGELFF